The rows below give T cell receptor beta chains drawn from one sample of a study of blood T cell repertoires in COVID-19. Libraries were prepared by immunoSEQ multiplex PCR; TCRdb keeps only in-frame clonotypes and omits some of them. The data contain approximately 50,000 clones, more than 80% of them singletons. Material: peripheral blood. The receptor source for this set is a man in his 60s with acute or convalescent COVID-19. CDR3s include the opening cysteine and the closing phenylalanine or tryptophan. Each record gives: J gene, D gene, V gene, clone size, CDR3 protein, CDR3 DNA. The D gene is left open where the match is weak. The size field is filled for only some rows; it gives once, few, many or a size class.

TRBJ2-1 | TRBD2 | TRBV27 | - | CASRSAGGPFDYNEQFF | TGTGCCAGCAGATCAGCGGGAGGGCCATTTGACTACAATGAGCAGTTCTTC
TRBJ2-3 | - | TRBV20-1 | once | CSLASTDTQYF | TGCAGTCTAGCGAGCACAGATACGCAGTATTTT
TRBJ1-1 | - | TRBV18 | once | CASSETTVNTEAFF | TGTGCCAGCTCAGAAACGACAGTGAACACTGAAGCTTTCTTT
TRBJ2-5 | TRBD2 | TRBV5-1 | - | CASSSVSGETQYF | TGCGCCAGCAGCTCCGTTAGCGGGGAGACCCAGTACTTC
TRBJ2-5 | - | TRBV5-1 | - | CASSLGDQETQYF | TGCGCCAGCAGCTTGGGAGACCAAGAGACCCAGTACTTC
TRBJ2-7 | TRBD2 | TRBV24-1 | - | CATSDPGTSIYEQYF | TGTGCCACCAGTGACCCCGGGACTAGTATCTACGAGCAGTACTTC
TRBJ2-3 | - | TRBV28 | - | CASRRTDTQYF | TGTGCCAGCAGGAGAACAGATACGCAGTATTTT
TRBJ2-1 | - | TRBV5-4 | - | CASTIGGSNEQFF | TGTGCCAGCACCATAGGGGGAAGCAATGAGCAGTTCTTC
TRBJ2-2 | TRBD2 | TRBV6-5 | - | CASRPGGRTGELFF | TGTGCCAGCAGACCGGGCGGGAGGACCGGGGAGCTGTTTTTT
TRBJ2-7 | - | TRBV7-2 | few | CASARQNTYEQYF | TGTGCCAGCGCGAGACAGAACACCTACGAGCAGTACTTC
TRBJ2-3 | - | TRBV5-1 | - | CASSLAPGADTQYF | TGCGCCAGCAGCTTGGCCCCGGGAGCTGATACGCAGTATTTT
TRBJ2-1 | TRBD2 | TRBV13 | few | CASSSGLAGVNEQFF | TGTGCCAGCAGCTCCGGACTAGCGGGAGTGAATGAGCAGTTCTTC
TRBJ2-7 | TRBD2 | TRBV5-4 | - | CASSWKGGRPSEQYF | TGTGCCAGCAGCTGGAAGGGCGGGAGGCCCTCGGAGCAGTACTTC
TRBJ2-5 | TRBD1 | TRBV19 | - | CASSMTGGGETQYF | TGTGCCAGTAGTATGACAGGGGGCGGAGAGACCCAGTACTTC
TRBJ1-2 | - | TRBV27 | - | CASSLRVRGAEGYTF | TGTGCCAGCAGTTTACGGGTCCGGGGGGCGGAAGGCTACACCTTC
TRBJ2-1 | - | TRBV7-2 | - | CASSFFQGGEQFF | TGTGCCAGCAGCTTCTTCCAAGGGGGTGAGCAGTTCTTC
TRBJ2-1 | TRBD2 | TRBV5-1 | - | CASSFALAVYNEQFF | TGCGCCAGCAGCTTCGCACTAGCGGTCTACAATGAGCAGTTCTTC
TRBJ2-7 | TRBD1 | TRBV11-2 | - | CASSLGTGQGYEQYF | TGTGCCAGCAGCTTAGGGACAGGGCAAGGCTACGAGCAGTACTTC
TRBJ2-2 | - | TRBV3-1/TRBV3-2 | - | CASSPVIGPTGELFF | TGTGCCAGCAGCCCCGTTATCGGTCCTACCGGGGAGCTGTTTTTT
TRBJ2-7 | TRBD2 | TRBV14 | - | CASSRLLSSGTSGSYEQYF | TGTGCCAGCAGCCGACTTTTATCGTCCGGGACTAGCGGCTCCTACGAGCAGTACTTC
TRBJ2-2 | TRBD2 | TRBV5-1 | - | CASSPGLAGGALTGTGELFF | TGCGCCAGCAGCCCGGGACTAGCGGGAGGGGCCCTGACGGGGACCGGGGAGCTGTTTTTT
TRBJ2-5 | - | TRBV5-1 | - | CASSLISGEMETQYF | TGCGCCAGCAGCTTGATTTCAGGGGAGATGGAGACCCAGTACTTC
TRBJ2-7 | - | TRBV28 | - | CASGPSYEQYF | TGTGCCAGCGGCCCCTCCTACGAGCAGTACTTC
TRBJ2-1 | - | TRBV7-9 | - | CASRDVGGGNSEQFF | TGTGCCAGCAGGGACGTGGGAGGGGGGAACAGTGAGCAGTTCTTC
TRBJ2-7 | - | TRBV7-8 | - | CASSLSPVADYEQYF | TGTGCCAGCAGCTTATCGCCCGTAGCGGACTACGAGCAGTACTTC
TRBJ2-7 | - | TRBV27 | - | CASSERTDTYEQYF | TGTGCCAGCAGTGAGAGAACAGACACTTACGAGCAGTACTTC
TRBJ1-1 | - | TRBV2 | once | CASSEGQALRAFF | TGTGCCAGCAGTGAAGGACAGGCCTTGAGGGCTTTCTTT
TRBJ2-5 | - | TRBV6-5 | - | CASSYDRQETQYF | TGTGCCAGCAGTTACGACAGGCAAGAGACCCAGTACTTC
TRBJ1-6 | - | TRBV2 | - | CASRVQGPSGSPLHF | TGTGCCAGCAGGGTACAGGGCCCCTCGGGTTCACCCCTCCACTTT
TRBJ2-1 | TRBD1 | TRBV28 | - | CASNYRGAYNEQFF | TGTGCCAGCAACTACAGGGGGGCCTACAATGAGCAGTTCTTC
TRBJ2-3 | TRBD2 | TRBV10-1 | - | CASSEASGSLPQYF | TGCGCCAGCAGTGAAGCTAGCGGGAGTCTTCCGCAGTATTTT
TRBJ1-4 | - | TRBV18 | - | CASSPSTAEKLFF | TGTGCCAGCTCACCATCTACCGCAGAAAAACTGTTTTTT
TRBJ2-1 | - | TRBV12-3/TRBV12-4 | - | CASRFSEQFF | TGTGCCAGCAGGTTTTCGGAGCAGTTCTTC
TRBJ2-5 | TRBD2 | TRBV5-1 | - | CASSFPAGGVVETQYF | TGCGCCAGCAGCTTCCCAGCGGGAGGAGTAGTAGAGACCCAGTACTTC
TRBJ2-1 | TRBD1 | TRBV18 | once | CASSPLGPSIGQGRDEQFF | TGTGCCAGCTCACCACTCGGGCCCTCTATTGGACAGGGGAGGGATGAGCAGTTCTTC
TRBJ2-2 | - | TRBV19 | - | CASSIETSYTGELFF | TGTGCCAGTAGTATAGAGACTAGTTACACCGGGGAGCTGTTTTTT
TRBJ1-4 | - | TRBV6-1 | - | CASSEGGTNEKLFF | TGTGCCAGCAGTGAGGGGGGAACTAATGAAAAACTGTTTTTT
TRBJ1-5 | TRBD1 | TRBV28 | - | CASIPTGMNQPQHF | TGTGCCAGCATCCCGACAGGGATGAATCAGCCCCAGCATTTT
TRBJ2-7 | TRBD1 | TRBV7-8 | - | CASSRRQGPYEQYF | TGTGCCAGCAGCCGTCGACAGGGCCCCTACGAGCAGTACTTC
TRBJ1-2 | - | TRBV28 | - | CASSSGPTGDYGYTF | TGTGCCAGCAGTTCAGGGCCGACAGGCGACTATGGCTACACCTTC
TRBJ1-5 | - | TRBV9 | once | CASSVGKHSNQPQHF | TGTGCCAGCAGCGTAGGCAAGCATAGCAATCAGCCCCAGCATTTT
TRBJ1-3 | - | TRBV6-1 | - | CASSETPDSGNTIYF | TGTGCCAGCAGTGAGACACCCGACTCTGGAAACACCATATATTTT
TRBJ1-5 | - | TRBV5-1 | - | CASSSSGGSNQPQHF | TGCGCCAGCAGCTCCTCCGGGGGAAGCAATCAGCCCCAGCATTTT
TRBJ2-1 | TRBD2 | TRBV3-1/TRBV3-2 | - | CASSQVTGGNNEQFF | TGTGCCAGCAGCCAAGTAACGGGGGGGAACAATGAGCAGTTCTTC
TRBJ1-2 | - | TRBV30 | - | CAWTPPGVAAYGYTF | TGTGCCTGGACCCCCCCAGGGGTTGCGGCCTATGGCTACACCTTC
TRBJ1-6 | - | TRBV21-1 | - | CASPQPPDSPLHF | TGTGCCAGTCCACAGCCACCGGATTCACCCCTCCACTTT
TRBJ1-2 | - | TRBV19 | - | CASSFGLYYGYTF | TGTGCCAGTAGTTTCGGACTGTACTATGGCTACACCTTC
TRBJ1-4 | - | TRBV10-3 | - | CAISESGGGEEKLFF | TGTGCCATCAGTGAGTCGGGGGGTGGAGAGGAAAAACTGTTTTTT
TRBJ2-1 | TRBD2 | TRBV27 | - | CASRWSGSRYNEQFF | TGTGCCAGCCGTTGGAGCGGGAGTAGATACAATGAGCAGTTCTTC
TRBJ1-1 | - | TRBV20-1 | - | CSASGGRGRNEAFF | TGCAGTGCTAGTGGAGGAAGGGGGAGAAATGAAGCTTTCTTT
TRBJ1-1 | - | TRBV19 | - | CASSIFSNTEAFF | TGTGCCAGTAGTATTTTCTCGAACACTGAAGCTTTCTTT
TRBJ1-3 | - | TRBV27 | - | CASSLFGTSNSGNTIYF | TGTGCCAGCAGTTTATTCGGGACTTCCAACTCTGGAAACACCATATATTTT
TRBJ2-3 | - | TRBV7-3 | - | CASSSTGGGTDTQYF | TGTGCCAGCAGCTCAACAGGGGGGGGCACAGATACGCAGTATTTT
TRBJ1-5 | - | TRBV2 | - | CASSEANRGNQPQHF | TGTGCCAGCAGCGAGGCAAACAGGGGCAATCAGCCCCAGCATTTT
TRBJ1-6 | TRBD1 | TRBV6-5 | few | CASRTDRGLNSPLHF | TGTGCCAGCAGAACAGACAGGGGGCTTAATTCACCCCTCCACTTT